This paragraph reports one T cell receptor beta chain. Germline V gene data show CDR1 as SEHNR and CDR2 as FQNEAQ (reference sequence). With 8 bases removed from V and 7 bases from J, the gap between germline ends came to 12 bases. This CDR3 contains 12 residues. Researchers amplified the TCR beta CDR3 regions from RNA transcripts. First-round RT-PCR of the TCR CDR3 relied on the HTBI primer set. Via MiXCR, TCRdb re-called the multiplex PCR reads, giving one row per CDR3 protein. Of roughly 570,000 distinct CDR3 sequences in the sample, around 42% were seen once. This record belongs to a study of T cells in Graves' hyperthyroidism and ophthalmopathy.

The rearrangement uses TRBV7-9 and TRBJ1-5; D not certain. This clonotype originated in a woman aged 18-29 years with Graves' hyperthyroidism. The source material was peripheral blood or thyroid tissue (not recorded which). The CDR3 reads CASDDTDQPQHF. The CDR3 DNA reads TGTGCCAGCGACGATACCGACCAGCCCCAGCATTTT. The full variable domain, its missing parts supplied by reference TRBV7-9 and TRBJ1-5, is DTGVSQNPRHKITKRGQNVTFRCDPISEHNRLYWYRQTLGQGPEFLTYFQNEAQLEKSRLLSDRFSAERPKGSFSTLEIQRTEQGDSAMYLCASDDTDQPQHFGDGTRLSIL.